The 27 T cell receptor beta chains presented below share a single source sample, sequenced in a study of cytomegalovirus exposure and HLA in healthy donors. 13 Jbeta primers and 60 Vbeta primers were used for the PCR. Only in-frame clones appear in the TCRdb table, and some are missing; sequencing was by immunoSEQ multiplex PCR. This sample carries approximately 120,000 clones, under 12% of them seen once, and the ten largest clones take roughly 4.6%. The sequencing sample was made of PBMCs. All receptors come from a woman under 30 in good health and CMV-seropositive.

V usage is TRBV11-2 and J usage is TRBJ2-3; TRBD1 is a possible D gene (5 bases). In germline, CDR1 is SGHAT, CDR2 FQNNGV. The CDR3 contains 17 residues. Trimming removed 0 bases from V and 3 bases from J, with 16 bases in between. CDR3 residues: CASSLDRQGMRTDTQYF. For the CDR3, the DNA is TGTGCCAGCAGCTTAGATCGGCAGGGCATGAGAACAGATACGCAGTATTTT.

This clone was recorded a few times. The chain links TRBV6-5 to TRBJ1-2; 7 nucleotides align to TRBD1. This CDR3 is built from 14 residues. CDR1 MNHEY and CDR2 SVGAGI come from the germline V gene. V gave up 5 bases and J gave up 3 bases; unmatched junction bases: 6. The CDR3 reads CASSHRGPYYGYTF. DNA for the CDR3: TGTGCCAGCAGTCACAGGGGACCGTACTATGGCTACACCTTC.

This clone was counted a few times. V gene TRBV28 combines with J gene TRBJ2-1; D may be TRBD2 (7 bases). Trimming pared 2 bases from V and 7 bases from J, leaving 18 bases between. This CDR3 is built from 16 residues. Germline lookup yields CDR1 MDHEN and CDR2 SYDVKM. CDR3 sequence (DNA): TGTGCCAGCAGTTTACATCCAGGCAGGGGAGGGAATGAGCAGTTCTTC. This gives the protein CASSLHPGRGGNEQFF. The full variable domain, in which reference TRBV28 and TRBJ2-1 provide the parts outside the CDR3, is DVKVTQSSRYLVKRTGEKVFLECVQDMDHENMFWYRQDPGLGLRLIYFSYDVKMKEKGDIPEGYSVSREKKERFSLILESASTNQTSMYLCASSLHPGRGGNEQFFGPGTRLTVL.

The V and J genes are TRBV2 and TRBJ1-2, with D hard to call. Germline CDR1 and CDR2: SNHLY and FYNNEI. V gave up 10 bases and J gave up 13 bases, with 16 bases separating them. The CDR3 loop spans 10 amino acids. CDR3 amino acids: CATSSGEVTF. The CDR3 DNA reads TGTGCCACCTCCAGCGGGGAAGTCACCTTC.

The rearrangement uses TRBV27 and TRBJ1-3; D is perhaps TRBD1 (5 bases). Trimming shortened V by 3 bases and J by 7 bases, and 10 bases separated the two germline ends. This CDR3 spans 13 amino acids. Per germline, CDR1 MNHEY and CDR2 SMNVEV (reference sequence). CDR3 region: CASSFNSGNTIYF. CDR3 DNA sequence: TGTGCCAGCAGTTTTAATTCAGGGAACACCATATATTTT.

This rearrangement joins TRBV6-1 to TRBJ2-1; 10 bases line up with TRBD2. The CDR3 totals 15 residues. Trimming cost V 2 bases and J 10 bases; bases outside gene matches: 8. CDR1 and CDR2 from the germline V gene are MNHNS and SASEGT. The CDR3 region is CASSEKAGGPREQFF. CDR3 DNA: TGTGCCAGCAGTGAAAAAGCGGGAGGGCCGAGGGAGCAGTTCTTC.

The chain uses TRBV7-9 and TRBJ2-1; 11 nucleotides align to TRBD2. The CDR3 consists of 15 residues. The junction had 3 bases not matched to a gene; V was cut back by 6 bases and J by 2 bases. The germline CDR1 and CDR2 sequences are SEHNR and FQNEAQ (reference sequence). In DNA, the CDR3 is TGTGCCAGCAGAAATAGCGGGAGGGCCTACAATGAGCAGTTCTTC. Its protein is CASRNSGRAYNEQFF.

This clone occurred a few times. This chain connects TRBV5-1 to TRBJ2-7; a possible D gene is TRBD1 (6 bases). Looked up from germline, CDR1 is SGHRS and CDR2 is YFSETQ. This CDR3 is built from 14 residues. V lost 8 bases to trimming and J lost 5 bases, with 20 bases between them. Written as DNA, the CDR3 is TGCGCCAGTGGGGCTGGACAGTTAGATGACGAGCAGTACTTC. Protein product: CASGAGQLDDEQYF.

In the case of this clone: An end of the junction differs from the germline gene, which may be a read error. The V gene is TRBV5-1, the J gene TRBJ2-3; D perhaps matches TRBD2 (5 bases). Germline V CDR1 and CDR2: SGHRS, YFSETQ. The CDR3 runs to 14 residues. The CDR3 loop is CASRFEGLADKQYF. CDR3 in DNA: TGCGCCAGCAGATTCGAGGGATTGGCAGATAAGCAGTATTTT.

This chain joins TRBV28 and TRBJ2-3, with 9 bases matching TRBD1. The CDR3 has 14 amino acids. CDR1 and CDR2 from the germline V gene are MDHEN and SYDVKM. Trimming removed 2 bases from V and 7 bases from J; junction bases left unmatched: 4. The CDR3 coding sequence is TGTGCCAGCAGTTTAAGGGACAGGGTCCATACGCAGTATTTT. Translated, it gives CASSLRDRVHTQYF.

This clone has more than one count but fewer than ten. The V and J genes are TRBV6-1 and TRBJ2-3, with a weak D call TRBD2 (6 bases). This CDR3 spans 15 amino acids. The germline V gene has CDR1 MNHNS and CDR2 SASEGT. The germline V and J ends were trimmed by 7 bases and 2 bases, with 16 bases remaining between them. The CDR3 nucleotides read TGTGCCAGCACCGGGGGTGAGAGGGACACAGATACGCAGTATTTT. Amino acids: CASTGGERDTDTQYF.

This chain connects TRBV18 to TRBJ1-2; D remains ambiguous. The CDR3 totals 16 residues. V gave up 2 bases and J gave up 5 bases, with 18 bases separating them. Germline V gives CDR1 KGHSH, CDR2 LQKENI. The CDR3 sequence is CASSPSPHGVGYGYTF. CDR3 bases: TGTGCCAGCTCACCAAGCCCCCACGGGGTTGGATATGGCTACACCTTC.

Only a few counts were recorded for this clone. This chain connects TRBV4-2 to TRBJ2-1, with D maybe TRBD2 (6 bases). The V gene's germline CDR1 is LGHNA and CDR2 YNFKEQ. Trimming took off 5 bases at V and 7 bases at J, with 18 bases between the two ends. The CDR3 has 15 residues. The CDR3 sequence is CASSEPGTVRNEQFF. CDR3 coding DNA: TGTGCCAGCAGCGAGCCCGGGACTGTCAGGAATGAGCAGTTCTTC.

This clone was detected a few times. V and J are TRBV19 and TRBJ1-5; D call uncertain. The CDR3 sequence is 11 residues long. Trimming took off 1 base at V and 9 bases at J, with 4 bases between the two ends. The germline V gene encodes CDR1 LNHDA and CDR2 SQIVND (reference sequence). The CDR3 sequence: CASSIGGPQHF. For the CDR3, the DNA is TGTGCCAGTAGTATAGGCGGGCCCCAGCATTTT.

The chain employs TRBV6-1 and TRBJ1-2, with 11 bases fitting TRBD1. CDR3 length: 14 residues. The germline gives CDR1 MNHNS, CDR2 SASEGT. V dropped 6 bases and J dropped 14; count of bases not matched to a gene: 14. The CDR3 region is CASSLTDRGREETF. The CDR3 DNA follows: TGTGCCAGCAGCCTTACGGACAGGGGGCGGGAGGAGACCTTC.

The CDR3 region has the DNA TGTGCCTGGAAAGACAGGGGGTCCGAAAAACTGTTTTTT. Translated, it gives CAWKDRGSEKLFF. The rearrangement joins TRBV30 to TRBJ1-4; 9 bases fit TRBD1. After removal of 4 bases from V and 8 bases from J, the junction contained 5 bases not matched to a gene. The CDR3 loop spans 13 amino acids. In germline, CDR1 is GTSNPN, CDR2 SVGIG (reference sequence).

This clone was counted between two and nine times. The rearrangement joins TRBV30 to TRBJ2-3; D gene uncertain. Germline assignment: CDR1 GTSNPN and CDR2 SVGIG (reference sequence). Trimming took 5 bases from V and 9 from J, leaving 15 bases between them. The length of the CDR3 is 12 residues. The CDR3 loop reads CAWDIAAITQYF. As DNA, the CDR3 is TGTGCCTGGGATATAGCCGCGATAACGCAGTATTTT.

To note about this clone: Compared with germline, one end of the junction differs, possibly owing to a read error. V gene TRBV7-7 combines with J gene TRBJ2-7; D not resolved. Germline-derived CDR1 and CDR2 are SSHAT and FNYEAQ (reference sequence). The CDR3 spans 14 residues. The CDR3 reads CASSPDLSSYEQYF. The CDR3 DNA reads TGTGCTAGCAGCCCAGACTTGAGCTCCTACGAGCAGTACTTC.

There are a few counts of this clone. This chain joins TRBV2 and TRBJ2-7, with 9 bases aligning to TRBD2. CDR3 length: 14 amino acids. The trim removed 6 bases at V and 6 bases at J, leaving 9 bases unmatched. Germline assignment: CDR1 SNHLY and CDR2 FYNNEI. The DNA for the CDR3 is TGTGCCAGCAGATGGCGGGAGGGCCAGTTCGAGCAGTACTTC. It translates to CASRWREGQFEQYF. Drawing the rest from reference TRBV2 and TRBJ2-7, the complete variable domain is EPEVTQTPSHQVTQMGQEVILRCVPISNHLYFYWYRQILGQKVEFLVSFYNNEISEKSEIFDDQFSVERPDGSNFTLKIRSTKLEDSAMYFCASRWREGQFEQYFGPGTRLTVT.

This clone was picked up a small number of times. V is TRBV30 and J is TRBJ2-3, with 14 positions matching TRBD2. V lost 3 bases to trimming and J lost 0 bases; unmatched junction nucleotides: 8. There are 18 residues in the CDR3. Germline V gives CDR1 GTSNPN, CDR2 SVGIG (reference sequence). CDR3 sequence (DNA): TGTGCCTGGAGGCCCAAGACTAGCGGGGGGGCTAGCACAGATACGCAGTATTTT. This translates into CAWRPKTSGGASTDTQYF. Drawing the rest from reference TRBV30 and TRBJ2-3, the complete variable domain is SQTIHQWPATLVQPVGSPLSLECTVEGTSNPNLYWYRQAAGRGLQLLFYSVGIGQISSEVPQNLSASRPQDRQFILSSKKLLLSDSGFYLCAWRPKTSGGASTDTQYFGPGTRLTVL.

The chain links TRBV9 to TRBJ2-7; D gene uncertain. The CDR3 is 14 amino acids. Trimming pared 0 bases from V and 4 bases from J, leaving 11 bases between. The germline V gene encodes CDR1 SGDLS and CDR2 YYNGEE. The CDR3 region is CASSVGELPYEQYF. The CDR3 DNA follows: TGTGCCAGCAGCGTAGGCGAGCTTCCATACGAGCAGTACTTC. Supplemented by reference TRBV9 and TRBJ2-7, the full variable domain reads DSGVTQTPKHLITATGQRVTLRCSPRSGDLSVYWYQQSLDQGLQFLIQYYNGEERAKGNILERFSAQQFPDLHSELNLSSLELGDSALYFCASSVGELPYEQYFGPGTRLTVT.

This rearrangement joins TRBV9 to TRBJ2-5; 8 nucleotides line up with TRBD1. J gave up 2 bases and V 4 bases, and 7 bases lay outside the gene matches. The germline gives CDR1 SGDLS, CDR2 YYNGEE. The CDR3 spans 15 residues. The CDR3 is CASSLDRGGQETQYF. CDR3 DNA: TGTGCCAGCAGCTTAGACAGGGGTGGGCAAGAGACCCAGTACTTC.

This clone has a handful of counts. The chain is built from TRBV6-6 and TRBJ1-1; the D is unclear. The V gene lost 5 bases and the J gene lost 1 base, with 8 bases spanning the gap. This CDR3 is built from 13 residues. From germline, CDR1 is MNHNY and CDR2 SVGAGI (reference sequence). In nucleotides, the CDR3 is TGTGCCAGCAGTCACCGGGAGAACACTGAAGCTTTCTTT. It specifies CASSHRENTEAFF.

The gene calls are TRBV6-1 and TRBJ2-1; 7 bases fit TRBD2. The germline V gene encodes CDR1 MNHNS and CDR2 SASEGT. The CDR3 covers 14 residues. The CDR3 spells CTTQGGSSYNEQFF. The CDR3 bases are TGTACCACCCAAGGCGGGAGCTCCTACAATGAGCAGTTCTTC.

The chain joins TRBV11-3 to TRBJ2-2; 9 bases align to TRBD1. CDR1 SGHNT and CDR2 YENEEA come from the germline V gene. The CDR3 totals 16 residues. Trimming cost V 4 bases and J 5 bases; bases outside gene matches: 8. The CDR3 sequence: CASSSTGQGRTGELFF. The CDR3 nucleotides read TGTGCCAGCAGCTCTACGGGACAGGGAAGGACCGGGGAGCTGTTTTTT.

This clone turned up a few times. J is TRBJ1-1 and V is TRBV28; D gene ambiguous. The CDR3 extends over 13 amino acids. The germline V gene has CDR1 MDHEN and CDR2 SYDVKM. Trimming left V 10 bases short and J 1 base short, with 13 bases between. CDR3 nucleotide sequence: TGTGCCAACGGTGAGGGTGGGAACACTGAAGCTTTCTTT. Its translation: CANGEGGNTEAFF.

The chain has TRBV14 and TRBJ1-2; tentatively, D is TRBD1 (6 bases). This CDR3 is 12 amino acids long. Germline V gives CDR1 SGHDN, CDR2 FVKESK. The V end was cut by 4 bases, the J end by 7 bases, with 10 bases between. The CDR3 region has the DNA TGTGCCAGCAGCCCCACAGGGTTTGGCTACACCTTC. Protein sequence: CASSPTGFGYTF. The full variable domain, in which reference TRBV14 and TRBJ1-2 provide the parts outside the CDR3, is EAGVTQFPSHSVIEKGQTVTLRCDPISGHDNLYWYRRVMGKEIKFLLHFVKESKQDESGMPNNRFLAERTGGTYSTLKVQPAELEDSGVYFCASSPTGFGYTFGSGTRLTVV.